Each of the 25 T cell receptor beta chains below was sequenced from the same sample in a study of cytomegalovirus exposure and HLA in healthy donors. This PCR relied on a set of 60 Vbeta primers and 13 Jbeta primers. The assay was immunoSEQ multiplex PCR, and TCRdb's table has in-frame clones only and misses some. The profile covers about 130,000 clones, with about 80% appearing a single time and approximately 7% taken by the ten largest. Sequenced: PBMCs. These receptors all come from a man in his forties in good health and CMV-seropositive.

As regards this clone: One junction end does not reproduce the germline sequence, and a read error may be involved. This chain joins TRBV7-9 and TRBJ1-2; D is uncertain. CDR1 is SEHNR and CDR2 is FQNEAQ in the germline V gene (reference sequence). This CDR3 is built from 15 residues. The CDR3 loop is CSSSLRESSYYGYTF. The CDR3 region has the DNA TGTTCCAGCAGCCTGCGAGAATCGAGCTACTATGGCTACACCTTC.

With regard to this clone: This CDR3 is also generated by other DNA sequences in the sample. CDR3 sequence reads: CATSRPDSRSGNTIYF. The CDR3 bases are TGTGCCACCAGCAGACCAGACAGCCGCTCTGGAAACACCATATATTTT. The V gene is TRBV15, the J gene TRBJ1-3; TRBD1 might be the D (5 bases). The CDR3 length is 16 residues. V shed 2 bases and J shed 0 bases, with 11 bases lying between them. Germline V lookup: CDR1 LNHNV, CDR2 YYDKDF (reference sequence).

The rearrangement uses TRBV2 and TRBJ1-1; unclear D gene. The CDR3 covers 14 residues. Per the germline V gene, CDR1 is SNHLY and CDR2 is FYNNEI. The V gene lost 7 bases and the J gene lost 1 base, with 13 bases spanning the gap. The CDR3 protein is CASMGDVRNTEAFF. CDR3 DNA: TGTGCCAGCATGGGAGACGTCAGGAACACTGAAGCTTTCTTT.

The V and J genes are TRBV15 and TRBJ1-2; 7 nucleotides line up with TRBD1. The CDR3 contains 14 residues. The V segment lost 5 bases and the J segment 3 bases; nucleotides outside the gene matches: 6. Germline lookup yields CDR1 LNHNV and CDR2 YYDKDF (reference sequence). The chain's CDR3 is CATSWGDSYYGYTF. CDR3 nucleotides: TGTGCCACCAGCTGGGGGGACAGCTACTATGGCTACACCTTC.

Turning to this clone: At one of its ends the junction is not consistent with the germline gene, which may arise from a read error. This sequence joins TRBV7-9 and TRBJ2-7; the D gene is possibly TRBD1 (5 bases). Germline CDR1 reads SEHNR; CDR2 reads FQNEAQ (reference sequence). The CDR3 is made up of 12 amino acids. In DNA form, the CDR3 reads TGTTCCAGCAGCTTAGGGGCCCGTTGGCAGTACTTC. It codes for CSSSLGARWQYF.

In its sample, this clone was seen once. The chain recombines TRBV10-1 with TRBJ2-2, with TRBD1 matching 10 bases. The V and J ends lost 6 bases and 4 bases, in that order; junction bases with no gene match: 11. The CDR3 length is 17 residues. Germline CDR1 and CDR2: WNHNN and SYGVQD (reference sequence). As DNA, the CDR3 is TGCGCCAGCAGCGACCCCCGGGACAGGGGAGGCACCGGGGAGCTGTTTTTT. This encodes CASSDPRDRGGTGELFF.

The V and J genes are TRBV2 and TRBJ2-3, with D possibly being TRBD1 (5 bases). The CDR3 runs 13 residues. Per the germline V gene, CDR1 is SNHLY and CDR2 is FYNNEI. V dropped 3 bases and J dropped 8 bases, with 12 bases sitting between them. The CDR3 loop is CASSDSSRVTQYF. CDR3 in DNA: TGTGCCAGCAGTGACTCAAGCAGGGTTACGCAGTATTTT.

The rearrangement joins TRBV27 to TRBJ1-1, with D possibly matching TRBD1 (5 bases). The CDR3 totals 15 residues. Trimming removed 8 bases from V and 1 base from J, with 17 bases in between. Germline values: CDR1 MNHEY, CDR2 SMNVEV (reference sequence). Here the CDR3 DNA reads TGTGCCAGCTCCCCGAGGTCAGGACAGAACACTGAAGCTTTCTTT. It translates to CASSPRSGQNTEAFF.

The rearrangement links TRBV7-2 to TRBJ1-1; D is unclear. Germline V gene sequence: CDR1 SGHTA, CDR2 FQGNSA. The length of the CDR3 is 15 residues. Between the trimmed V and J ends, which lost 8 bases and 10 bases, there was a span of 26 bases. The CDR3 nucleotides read TGTGCCAGCCGTAGTTGGGGAGAGGGCCATGGGGTAGCTTTCTTT. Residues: CASRSWGEGHGVAFF.

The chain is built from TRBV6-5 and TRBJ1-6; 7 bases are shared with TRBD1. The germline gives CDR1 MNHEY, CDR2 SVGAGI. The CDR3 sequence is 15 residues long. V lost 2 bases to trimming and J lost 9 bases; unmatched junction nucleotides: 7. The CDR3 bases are TGTGCCAGCAGTTACGGAGGGGGCTGGGGTTCACCCCTCCACTTT. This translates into CASSYGGGWGSPLHF.

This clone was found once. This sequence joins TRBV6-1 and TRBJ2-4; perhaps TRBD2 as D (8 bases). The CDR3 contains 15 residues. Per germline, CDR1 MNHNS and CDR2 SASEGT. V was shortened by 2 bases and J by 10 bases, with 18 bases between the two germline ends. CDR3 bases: TGTGCCAGCAGTGAACCGGGGGGGACAGAGAAAATTCAGTACTTC. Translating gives CASSEPGGTEKIQYF.

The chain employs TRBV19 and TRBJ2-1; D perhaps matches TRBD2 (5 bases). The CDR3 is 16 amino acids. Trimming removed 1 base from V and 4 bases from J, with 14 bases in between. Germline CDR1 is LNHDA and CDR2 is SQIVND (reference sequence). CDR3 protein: CASSIGPGGSYNEQFF. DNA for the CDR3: TGTGCCAGTAGTATAGGGCCCGGAGGTTCTTACAATGAGCAGTTCTTC.

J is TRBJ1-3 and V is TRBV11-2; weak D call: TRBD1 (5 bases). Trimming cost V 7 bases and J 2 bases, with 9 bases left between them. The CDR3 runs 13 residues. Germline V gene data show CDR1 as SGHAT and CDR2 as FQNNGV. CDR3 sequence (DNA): TGTGCCAGCACCGTGGGGCCTGGAAACACCATATATTTT. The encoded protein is CASTVGPGNTIYF. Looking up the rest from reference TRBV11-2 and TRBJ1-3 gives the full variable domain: EAGVAQSPRYKIIEKRQSVAFWCNPISGHATLYWYQQILGQGPKLLIQFQNNGVVDDSQLPKDRFSAERLKGVDSTLKIQPAKLEDSAVYLCASTVGPGNTIYFGEGSWLTVV.

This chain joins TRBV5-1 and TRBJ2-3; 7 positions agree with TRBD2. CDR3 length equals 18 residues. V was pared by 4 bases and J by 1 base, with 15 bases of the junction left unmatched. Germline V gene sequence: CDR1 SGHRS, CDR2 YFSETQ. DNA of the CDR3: TGCGCCAGCAGCCTCGGGCTAGCGGTTCTCCAAGGCACAGATACGCAGTATTTT. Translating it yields CASSLGLAVLQGTDTQYF.

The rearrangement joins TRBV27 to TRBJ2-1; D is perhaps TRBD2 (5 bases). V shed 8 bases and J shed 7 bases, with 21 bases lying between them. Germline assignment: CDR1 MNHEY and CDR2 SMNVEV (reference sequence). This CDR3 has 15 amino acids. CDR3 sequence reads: CASAMGSPPENEQFF. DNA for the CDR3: TGTGCCAGCGCCATGGGGAGCCCCCCTGAGAATGAGCAGTTCTTC.

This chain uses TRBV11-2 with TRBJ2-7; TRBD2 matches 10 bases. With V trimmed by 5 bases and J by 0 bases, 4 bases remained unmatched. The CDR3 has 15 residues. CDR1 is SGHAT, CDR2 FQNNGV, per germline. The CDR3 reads CASSPWTSGSYEQYF. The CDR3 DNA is TGTGCCAGCAGCCCCTGGACTAGCGGCTCCTACGAGCAGTACTTC.

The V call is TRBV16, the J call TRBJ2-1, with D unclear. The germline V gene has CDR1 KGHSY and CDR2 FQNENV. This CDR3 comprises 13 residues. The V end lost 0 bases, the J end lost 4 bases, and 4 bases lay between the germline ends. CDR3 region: CASSQSRYNEQFF. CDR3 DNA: TGTGCCAGCAGCCAATCGAGGTACAATGAGCAGTTCTTC.

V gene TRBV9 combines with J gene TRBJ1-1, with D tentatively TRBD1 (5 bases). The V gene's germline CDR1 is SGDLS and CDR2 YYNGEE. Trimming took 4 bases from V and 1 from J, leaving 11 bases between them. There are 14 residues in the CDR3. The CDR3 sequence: CASSQNGQNTEAFF. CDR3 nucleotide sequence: TGTGCCAGCAGCCAAAACGGACAGAACACTGAAGCTTTCTTT. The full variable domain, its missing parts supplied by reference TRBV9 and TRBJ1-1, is DSGVTQTPKHLITATGQRVTLRCSPRSGDLSVYWYQQSLDQGLQFLIQYYNGEERAKGNILERFSAQQFPDLHSELNLSSLELGDSALYFCASSQNGQNTEAFFGQGTRLTVV.

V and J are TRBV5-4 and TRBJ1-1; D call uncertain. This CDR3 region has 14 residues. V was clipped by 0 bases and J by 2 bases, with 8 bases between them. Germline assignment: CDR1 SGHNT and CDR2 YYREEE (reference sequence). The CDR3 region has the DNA TGTGCCAGCAGCTTGGCCAGTTACAACACTGAAGCTTTCTTT. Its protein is CASSLASYNTEAFF.

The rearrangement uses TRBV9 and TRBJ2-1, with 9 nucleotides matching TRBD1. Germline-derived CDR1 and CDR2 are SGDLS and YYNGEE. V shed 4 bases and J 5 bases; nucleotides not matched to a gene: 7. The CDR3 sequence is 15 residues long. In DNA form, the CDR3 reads TGTGCCAGCAGCATAACAGGGGGCTCTCACAATGAGCAGTTCTTC. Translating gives CASSITGGSHNEQFF.

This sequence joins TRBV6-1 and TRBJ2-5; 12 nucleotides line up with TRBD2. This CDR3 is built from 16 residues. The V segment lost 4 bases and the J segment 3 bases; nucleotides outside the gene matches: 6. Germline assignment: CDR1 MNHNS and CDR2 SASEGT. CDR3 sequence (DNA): TGTGCCAGCAGTGTACTGCTAGCGGGAGGGGAAGAGACCCAGTACTTC. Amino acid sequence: CASSVLLAGGEETQYF.

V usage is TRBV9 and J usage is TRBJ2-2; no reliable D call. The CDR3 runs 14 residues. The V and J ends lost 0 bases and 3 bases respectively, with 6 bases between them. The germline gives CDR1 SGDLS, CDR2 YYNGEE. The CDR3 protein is CASSVAVYTGELFF. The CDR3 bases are TGTGCCAGCAGCGTAGCGGTGTACACCGGGGAGCTGTTTTTT.

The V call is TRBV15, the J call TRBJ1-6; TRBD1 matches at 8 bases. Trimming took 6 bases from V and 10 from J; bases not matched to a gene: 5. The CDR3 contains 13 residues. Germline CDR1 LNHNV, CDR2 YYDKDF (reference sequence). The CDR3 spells CATRLTGDSPLHF. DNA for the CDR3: TGTGCCACCAGACTGACAGGGGACTCACCCCTCCACTTT.

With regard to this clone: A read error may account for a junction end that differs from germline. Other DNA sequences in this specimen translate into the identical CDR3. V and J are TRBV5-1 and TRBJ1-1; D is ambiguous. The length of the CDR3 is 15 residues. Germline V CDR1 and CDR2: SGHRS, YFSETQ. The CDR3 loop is CASSLGLRSNTEAFF. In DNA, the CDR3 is TGCGCCAGCAGCTTGGGACTGAGGAGTAACACTGAAGCCTTCTTT.

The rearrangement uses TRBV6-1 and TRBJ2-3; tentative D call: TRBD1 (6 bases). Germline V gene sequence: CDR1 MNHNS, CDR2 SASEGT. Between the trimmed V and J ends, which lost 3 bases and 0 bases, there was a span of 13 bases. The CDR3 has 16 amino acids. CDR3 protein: CASSDQGHPSTDTQYF. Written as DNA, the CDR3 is TGTGCCAGCAGTGACCAGGGACACCCAAGCACAGATACGCAGTATTTT.